Below, 13 T cell receptor beta chains from the same sample are listed, as sequenced in a study of T cell responses to AZD1222 COVID-19 vaccine. Assay: immunoSEQ multiplex PCR; the TCRdb copy retains only in-frame clones and omits some. The table has approximately 150,000 clones, 85% to 95% seen once. The input for sequencing was peripheral blood, taken on day 0 of AZD1222 vaccination. Receptor source: an adult in good health.

This sequence joins TRBV23-1 and TRBJ2-1; D remains ambiguous. TRBV23-1 is flagged as an ORF with uncertain function. This CDR3 has 14 amino acids. V was pared by 6 bases and J by 6 bases, with 15 bases between. The CDR3 region is CASSATIRRNEQFF. For the CDR3, the DNA is TGCGCCAGCAGCGCCACCATTAGGCGCAATGAGCAGTTCTTC.

The chain recombines TRBV19 with TRBJ1-2; the match to TRBD1 covers 8 bases. Trimming removed 2 bases from V and 5 bases from J; junction bases left unmatched: 4. The CDR3 extends over 14 amino acids. Looked up from germline, CDR1 is LNHDA and CDR2 is SQIVND (reference sequence). The chain's CDR3 is CASSIQGQEYGYTF. The CDR3 DNA is TGTGCCAGTAGTATACAGGGACAGGAATATGGCTACACCTTC.

This chain joins TRBV9 and TRBJ2-3; 11 nucleotides agree with TRBD2. V was clipped by 1 base and J by 6 bases; unmatched bases: 10. The CDR3 is made up of 17 amino acids. Germline V lookup: CDR1 SGDLS, CDR2 YYNGEE. The CDR3, as DNA: TGTGCCAGCAGCGTAACCCTGACTAGCGGGGTAGATGATACGCAGTATTTT. This codes for CASSVTLTSGVDDTQYF.

This rearrangement joins TRBV12-3 or TRBV12-4 to TRBJ2-2; D remains unclear. The CDR3 runs to 11 residues. V lost 3 bases and J 6 bases, leaving 2 bases between the germline ends. The CDR3 here is CASSLSGELFF. The CDR3 DNA follows: TGTGCCAGCAGTTTGTCCGGGGAGCTGTTTTTT.

The V call is TRBV24-1, the J call TRBJ1-5, with TRBD1 matching over 10 bases. This CDR3 has 17 residues. CDR1 and CDR2 (germline): KGHDR, SFDVKD. Unmatched junction bases numbered 10, after V lost 7 bases and J lost 2 bases. CDR3 residues: CATSRDRGHGGNQPQHF. In DNA, the CDR3 is TGTGCCACCAGCCGGGACAGGGGCCATGGTGGCAATCAGCCCCAGCATTTT.

This chain connects TRBV5-1 to TRBJ2-3; D is uncertain. Trimming took 2 bases from V and 2 from J, leaving 3 bases between them. CDR1 is SGHRS, CDR2 YFSETQ, per germline. The CDR3 contains 12 residues. The CDR3 is CASSLDTDTQYF. CDR3 in DNA: TGCGCCAGCAGCTTAGACACAGATACGCAGTATTTT.

For this clone: This likely comes from a read error, as the CDR3 has no conserved phenylalanine or tryptophan at its end. It is unclear where the CDR3 begins or ends on the DNA, so no DNA is shown, and the CDR3 is as TCRdb lists it. The chain couples TRBV7-2 to TRBJ2-7; the table assigns TRBD2, which was not confirmed against the DNA. The CDR3 has 13 residues if both end residues are counted. The germline V gene has CDR1 SGHTA and CDR2 FQGNSA. The CDR3 protein is CASSLGLAGAPSY.

The chain recombines TRBV7-8 with TRBJ2-1; 8 positions match TRBD1. In germline, CDR1 is SGHVS, CDR2 FQNEAQ. The CDR3 runs to 12 residues. J was trimmed by 14 bases and V by 5 bases; bases with no gene match: 8. CDR3 nucleotide sequence: TGTGCCAGCAGCCTCAGGGGGCGCGATGAGTTCTTC. Translation gives CASSLRGRDEFF.

This chain links TRBV9 with TRBJ2-1; possibly TRBD1 for D (6 bases). Germline V gene lookup returns CDR1 SGDLS and CDR2 YYNGEE. The V end lost 0 bases, the J end lost 6 bases, and 10 bases lay between the germline ends. This CDR3 is 14 amino acids long. The CDR3 DNA follows: TGTGCCAGCAGCGTAGGAAGGGGGAGCAATGAGCAGTTCTTC. Its translation is CASSVGRGSNEQFF.

The chain links TRBV5-1 to TRBJ1-4; 9 bases are a match to TRBD1. J gave up 8 bases and V 4 bases, and 9 bases lay outside the gene matches. Germline CDR1 is SGHRS and CDR2 is YFSETQ. The CDR3 runs 15 residues. CDR3 nucleotides: TGCGCCAGCAGCAGTACAGGGGGCGGTGGCGAAAAACTGTTTTTT. Amino acid sequence: CASSSTGGGGEKLFF.

This rearrangement joins TRBV21-1 to TRBJ2-7; the D call TRBD2 from the table was never checked on the DNA. TRBV21-1 is flagged as a pseudogene. There are 14 residues in the CDR3. The CDR3 bases are TGTGCCAGCAGCGGCGGGGGCAGGGTGGGCGAGCAGTACTTC. It specifies CASSGGGRVGEQYF.

The chain has TRBV7-2 and TRBJ1-3; TRBD1 aligns across 8 bases. With V trimmed by 4 bases and J by 4 bases, 6 bases remained unmatched. CDR1 is SGHTA and CDR2 is FQGNSA in the germline V gene. This CDR3 is 15 amino acids long. In DNA, the CDR3 is TGTGCCAGCAGCTCACAGGGGGTAGGGGGAAACACCATATATTTT. This sequence encodes CASSSQGVGGNTIYF.

V is TRBV5-5 and J is TRBJ1-5; D may be TRBD1 (6 bases). This CDR3 spans 17 amino acids. V was clipped by 0 bases and J by 0 bases, with 13 bases between them. Germline CDR1 reads SGHKS; CDR2 reads YYEKEE (reference sequence). The chain's CDR3 is CASSLAGTLYSNQPQHF. As DNA, the CDR3 is TGTGCCAGCAGCTTGGCGGGGACACTTTATAGCAATCAGCCCCAGCATTTT. The full variable domain, completed using reference TRBV5-5 and TRBJ1-5, is DAGVTQSPTHLIKTRGQQVTLRCSPISGHKSVSWYQQVLGQGPQFIFQYYEKEERGRGNFPDRFSARQFPNYSSELNVNALLLGDSALYLCASSLAGTLYSNQPQHFGDGTRLSIL.